The clone carrying this TCR beta chain was counted between two and nine times. This record belongs to a study of blood T cell repertoires in COVID-19. Clones were read by immunoSEQ multiplex PCR, and TCRdb kept only the in-frame ones, dropping some. The table records 150,000 to 200,000 clones, 88% of them present only once. This CDR3 is built from 13 residues. V dropped 7 bases and J dropped 6; count of bases not matched to a gene: 3. Germline V gene lookup returns CDR1 LGHDT and CDR2 YNNKEL (reference sequence). The rearrangement links TRBV3-1 (or the pseudogene TRBV3-2) to TRBJ2-2, with 9 bases matching TRBD2. Sample: peripheral blood. The sequence came from a human donor in a cohort sampled during active COVID-19. The CDR3: CASTAGGAGELFF. Written as DNA, the CDR3 is TGTGCCAGCACGGCGGGAGGGGCCGGGGAGCTGTTTTTT.